Shown below are 20 T cell receptor beta chains from a single sample sequenced in a study of blood T cells in healthy people across ages. Together with a sample-barcoded 5' primer, a J-beta primer mix was included in a second PCR lasting about 7 to 12 cycles. MiXCR, applied by TCRdb to the 5' RACE reads, yields one record per CDR3 protein. The repertoire holds around 500,000 distinct CDR3 sequences, with around 48% as singletons. The source material was blood. The receptors were sampled from an elderly man in good health.

This clonotype was picked up a small number of times. This chain connects TRBV3-1 to TRBJ2-5; either TRBD1 or TRBD2 may supply D (5 bases each). The CDR3 totals 17 residues. CDR1 LGHDT and CDR2 YNNKEL come from the germline V gene (reference sequence). V gave up 0 bases and J gave up 4 bases, with 18 bases separating them. This CDR3 reads CASSQDVARQGGETQYF. DNA for the CDR3: TGTGCCAGCAGCCAAGATGTAGCGAGGCAGGGCGGAGAGACCCAGTACTTC.

Many counts were recorded for this clonotype. The chain joins TRBV6-5 to TRBJ2-1, with D possibly matching TRBD2 (5 bases). The CDR3 is made up of 17 amino acids. V lost 0 bases to trimming and J lost 0 bases, with 12 bases between them. Germline V CDR1 and CDR2: MNHEY, SVGAGI. The CDR3 is CASSYSSSASSYNEQFF. As DNA, the CDR3 is TGTGCCAGCAGTTACTCGAGTAGCGCGAGCTCCTACAATGAGCAGTTCTTC.

J is TRBJ2-3 and V is TRBV18; 15 bases are a match to TRBD2. Germline V CDR1 and CDR2: KGHSH, LQKENI. Germline trimming cut 0 bases from V and 7 bases from J; bases unmatched to any gene: 8. The CDR3 spans 18 residues. CDR3 DNA: TGTGCCAGCTCACCACCGGGACTAGCGGGGGGAGCTCGCAATACGCAGTATTTT. Translated: CASSPPGLAGGARNTQYF.

This clonotype was picked up a small number of times. The chain recombines TRBV21-1 with TRBJ2-7. TRBV21-1 is given as a pseudogene. This CDR3 comprises 18 residues. CDR3 nucleotide sequence: TGTGCCAGCAGCCACATACGATTACAGAGAGGGAGAACCTACGAGCAGTACTTC. Its protein is CASSHIRLQRGRTYEQYF.

This sequence joins TRBV4-1 and TRBJ2-7; 8 positions match TRBD1. Germline V lookup: CDR1 MGHRA, CDR2 YSYEKL. The V segment lost 3 bases and the J segment 7 bases; nucleotides outside the gene matches: 8. The CDR3 loop spans 14 amino acids. The DNA for the CDR3 is TGCGCCAGCAGCCACAACACAGGGGGTCGAGAGCAGTACTTC. As protein: CASSHNTGGREQYF.

V is TRBV4-2 and J is TRBJ2-4; 8 bases match TRBD2. The DNA end lines up better with TRBJ2-7; the J call may be wrong. The CDR3 covers 17 residues. Per germline, CDR1 LGHNA and CDR2 YNFKEQ. Written as DNA, the CDR3 is TGTGCCAGCAGCCAGCGAAACGACCCCGGGACTAGCTACGAGCAGTACTTC. Translation: CASSQRNDPGTSYEQYF.

At least ten counts were recorded for this clonotype. The J gene is TRBJ2-3, the V gene TRBV7-2; no clear D. CDR3 size: 14 residues. Trimming left V 0 bases short and J 2 bases short, with 6 bases between. Germline CDR1 reads SGHTA; CDR2 reads FQGNSA. This CDR3 reads CASSLAIDTDTQYF. The CDR3 coding sequence is TGTGCCAGCAGCTTAGCTATCGACACAGATACGCAGTATTTT.

The J gene is TRBJ2-5, the V gene TRBV20-1, with TRBD1 matching 9 bases. The DNA end is more similar to TRBJ2-7, so the J call may be wrong. CDR1 DFQATT and CDR2 SNEGSKA come from the germline V gene (reference sequence). The CDR3 runs to 14 residues. The chain's CDR3 is CSATLTGGAYEQYF. The CDR3 nucleotides are TGCAGTGCTACCCTGACAGGGGGAGCGTACGAGCAGTACTTC.

The chain's CDR3 is CSASPRDNLFREQYF. In DNA, the CDR3 is TGCAGTGCGTCCCCCAGGGACAATTTGTTTCGAGAGCAGTACTTC. The rearrangement uses TRBV20-1 and TRBJ2-7; perhaps TRBD1 as D (6 bases). Germline V gene lookup returns CDR1 DFQATT and CDR2 SNEGSKA (reference sequence). The CDR3 is 15 residues long. Trimming shortened V by 6 bases and J by 7 bases, and 25 bases separated the two germline ends.

The chain recombines TRBV11-3 with TRBJ2-7; tentative D call: TRBD2 (5 bases). V was cut by 5 bases and J by 7 bases, with 18 bases left in between. Germline V CDR1 and CDR2: SGHNT, YENEEA. The CDR3 totals 14 residues. CDR3 DNA: TGTGCCAGCAGCCCGAGGGAAAATTACAATGAGCAGTACTTC. Translated: CASSPRENYNEQYF.

The chain combines TRBV18 with TRBJ2-3; 7 positions agree with TRBD2. Germline assignment: CDR1 KGHSH and CDR2 LQKENI. There are 14 residues in the CDR3. J lost 5 bases, V lost 5 bases, and 7 bases had no gene match. The CDR3 DNA sequence: TGTGCCAGCTCAAGGACTAGAACGGGAGATACGCAGTATTTT. Its protein is CASSRTRTGDTQYF. The whole variable domain, remainder taken from reference TRBV18 and TRBJ2-3, is NAGVMQNPRHLVRRRGQEARLRCSPMKGHSHVYWYRQLPEEGLKFMVYLQKENIIDESGMPKERFSAEFPKEGPSILRIQQVVRGDSAAYFCASSRTRTGDTQYFGPGTRLTVL.

The chain carries TRBV7-8 and TRBJ2-7; no definite D call. The CDR3 totals 12 residues. V was clipped by 5 bases and J by 7 bases, with 12 bases between them. Germline V gives CDR1 SGHVS, CDR2 FQNEAQ. CDR3 nucleotides: TGTGCCAGCAGCCAAAAATACGAGGAGCAGTACTTC. This encodes CASSQKYEEQYF.

The chain carries TRBV7-2 and TRBJ2-6; the D gene is possibly TRBD1 (6 bases). V dropped 1 base and J dropped 3 bases, with 10 bases sitting between them. Germline values: CDR1 SGHTA, CDR2 FQGNSA. The CDR3 is 16 residues long. The CDR3 here is CASSLEGGIGANVLTF. CDR3 nucleotides: TGTGCCAGCAGCTTAGAAGGGGGTATTGGGGCCAACGTCCTGACTTTC.

The V and J genes are TRBV7-3 and TRBJ2-1; TRBD2 agrees at 9 bases. Germline values: CDR1 SGHTA, CDR2 FQGTGA. This CDR3 is built from 17 residues. V lost 0 bases and J lost 6; bases outside the gene matches: 9. This chain's CDR3 is CASSLTGVAGALNEQFF. For the CDR3, the DNA is TGTGCCAGCAGCTTAACGGGAGTAGCGGGGGCCCTCAATGAGCAGTTCTTC.

V gene TRBV10-3 combines with J gene TRBJ2-1; TRBD2 aligns across 10 bases. Per germline, CDR1 ENHRY and CDR2 SYGVKD. The length of the CDR3 is 14 residues. Trimming removed 4 bases from V and 9 bases from J; junction bases left unmatched: 6. The CDR3 reads CAISVASGSGEQFF. CDR3 nucleotide sequence: TGTGCCATCAGTGTGGCTAGCGGGAGCGGTGAGCAGTTCTTC.

CDR3 protein: CAISESLGQGDEKLFF. CDR3 sequence (DNA): TGTGCCATCAGTGAGTCTCTGGGACAGGGGGACGAAAAACTGTTTTTT. The gene calls are TRBV10-3 and TRBJ1-4, with TRBD1 matching 11 bases. The CDR3 extends over 16 amino acids. J gave up 8 bases and V 0 bases, and 5 bases lay outside the gene matches. From germline, CDR1 is ENHRY and CDR2 SYGVKD.

With respect to this clonotype: The junction shows a germline mismatch at one end, possibly a read error. This chain connects TRBV6-6 to TRBJ2-7; 9 bases agree with TRBD2. CDR1 and CDR2 (germline): MNHNY, SVGAGI (reference sequence). This CDR3 region has 16 residues. CDR3 in DNA: TGTGCCAGCGGTTACGGGGGTAGCGGGAGAGGGAATGAGCAGTACTTC. Its translation is CASGYGGSGRGNEQYF.

In the case of this clonotype: Possible read error: a much larger clone is one base away. The chain is built from TRBV30 and TRBJ2-7; D is ambiguous. The germline CDR1 and CDR2 sequences are GTSNPN and SVGIG (reference sequence). Trimming cost V 3 bases and J 6 bases, with 12 bases left between them. CDR3 length: 12 amino acids. In DNA form, the CDR3 reads TGTGCCTGGAGCCCCGTTAGGTGCGAGCAGTACTTC. Encoded protein: CAWSPVRCEQYF.

V is TRBV20-1 and J is TRBJ1-1; D remains ambiguous. CDR1 DFQATT and CDR2 SNEGSKA come from the germline V gene (reference sequence). CDR3 size: 13 residues. V dropped 3 bases and J dropped 10 bases, with 18 bases sitting between them. CDR3 DNA: TGCAGTGCTAGTCCTACTTCGGTGGAGGTAGCTTTCTTT. Protein sequence: CSASPTSVEVAFF.

This clonotype was seen a few times. The CDR3 protein is CASSLEGGGRNEQFF. Here the CDR3 DNA reads TGTGCCAGCAGCTTGGAAGGGGGCGGTCGGAATGAGCAGTTCTTC. The chain employs TRBV5-5 and TRBJ2-1, with TRBD1 matching 7 bases. The junction had 7 bases not matched to a gene; V was cut back by 0 bases and J by 7 bases. The germline V gene encodes CDR1 SGHKS and CDR2 YYEKEE (reference sequence). The CDR3 has 15 amino acids.